The 12 T cell receptor beta chains presented below share a single source sample, sequenced in a study of molecular identifiers for immune sequencing clone quantification. TCRdb fed the PCR reads into MiXCR, producing one record per CDR3 protein. The table lists more than 550,000 distinct CDR3 sequences, over 25% of them singletons. Input material: naive CD8+ T cells from blood, with Jurkat cell RNA spiked in. Subset indicated: FACS-sorted CD8+CD4-CCR7+CD45RA+ naive T cells. The receptors stem from a human donor in good health. Some libraries in this study had Jurkat cell RNA spiked in.

This clonotype has a handful of counts. The chain couples TRBV19 to TRBJ2-5, with TRBD2 matching 13 bases. This CDR3 spans 16 amino acids. The V gene end was trimmed by 4 bases and the J gene end by 5 bases; junction bases not matched to a gene: 7. CDR1 LNHDA and CDR2 SQIVND come from the germline V gene (reference sequence). In DNA form, the CDR3 reads TGTGCCAGTAGTAAGGGACTAGCGGGGAGTTTGGAGACCCAGTACTTC. It codes for CASSKGLAGSLETQYF. Based on the CDR3 plus reference TRBV19 and TRBJ2-5, the full variable domain is DGGITQSPKYLFRKEGQNVTLSCEQNLNHDAMYWYRQDPGQGLRLIYYSQIVNDFQKGDIAEGYSVSREKKESFPLTVTSAQKNPTAFYLCASSKGLAGSLETQYFGPGTRLLVL.

Turning to this clonotype: One end of the junction fails to match germline, which may point to a read error. The chain joins TRBV12-3 or TRBV12-4 to TRBJ1-5, with D tentatively TRBD1 (6 bases). This CDR3 region has 18 residues. The CDR3 region has the DNA TGTGCCAGCAGCTTAGGGGGACAAGTAGTTTATAGCAATCAGCCCCAGCATTTT. Translated: CASSLGGQVVYSNQPQHF.

This clonotype was recorded many times. CDR3 sequence: CASSRPSDRGLRETQYF. For the CDR3, the DNA is TGCGCCAGCAGCCGACCCTCGGACAGGGGGCTTCGGGAGACCCAGTACTTC. V is TRBV23-1 and J is TRBJ2-5; 11 positions agree with TRBD1. TRBV23-1 is an ORF for which the function is uncertain. The CDR3 extends over 17 amino acids. V lost 6 bases and J lost 5; bases outside the gene matches: 14.

This clonotype was counted many times. The V call is TRBV28, the J call TRBJ2-2, with 9 bases fitting TRBD1. The CDR3 contains 16 residues. The V gene's germline CDR1 is MDHEN and CDR2 SYDVKM. J was trimmed by 10 bases and V by 4 bases; bases with no gene match: 13. The CDR3: CASSWIRDRELSELFF. The CDR3 region has the DNA TGTGCCAGCAGTTGGATACGGGACAGGGAATTGTCGGAGCTGTTTTTT.

Of note for this clonotype: Just one base apart from a much larger clone, this may be a read error. The gene calls are TRBV6-6 and TRBJ2-3, with 7 positions matching TRBD1. Germline assignment: CDR1 MNHNY and CDR2 SVGAGI (reference sequence). Losses at the gene ends were 8 bases for V and 4 bases for J; bases not matched to a gene: 9. The CDR3 is 14 amino acids. The CDR3 coding sequence is TGTGCCAGCGGCCCGACAGGGCTTGCAGATACGCAGTATTTT. This gives the protein CASGPTGLADTQYF.

This clonotype showed up many times. The chain joins TRBV12-3 or TRBV12-4 to TRBJ2-3, with D possibly being TRBD1 (6 bases). This CDR3 has 14 residues. Trimming shortened V by 7 bases and J by 6 bases, and 17 bases separated the two germline ends. The CDR3 here is CASTPWTEPDTQYF. For the CDR3, the DNA is TGTGCCAGCACCCCCTGGACAGAGCCGGATACGCAGTATTTT.

The gene calls are TRBV6-5 and TRBJ2-2, with D possibly matching TRBD2 (6 bases). This CDR3 is 13 amino acids long. The V gene lost 2 bases and the J gene lost 6 bases, with 7 bases spanning the gap. Germline lookup yields CDR1 MNHEY and CDR2 SVGAGI. In nucleotides, the CDR3 is TGTGCCAGCAGTTACACTAGCCCCGGGGAGCTGTTTTTT. This gives the protein CASSYTSPGELFF.

Regarding this clonotype: A much bigger clone sits one base away, suggesting this may be a read error. The gene calls are TRBV9 and TRBJ2-1; TRBD2 agrees at 9 bases. This CDR3 region has 13 residues. The V and J ends lost 2 bases and 12 bases, in that order; junction bases with no gene match: 6. The germline CDR1 and CDR2 sequences are SGDLS and YYNGEE. The CDR3 DNA is TGTGCCAGCAGCGTGACTAGCGGCCATGGGCAGTTCTTC. It translates to CASSVTSGHGQFF.

About this clonotype itself: The germline gene is not matched at one end of the junction; a read error may be the cause. The rearrangement links TRBV2 to TRBJ2-7, with a tentative D call TRBD1 (6 bases). The CDR3 loop spans 15 amino acids. The V gene's germline CDR1 is SNHLY and CDR2 FYNNEI. Here the CDR3 reads CPSSELVGAGYEQYF. In DNA, the CDR3 is TGTCCCAGCAGTGAGCTCGTGGGGGCGGGCTACGAACAGTACTTC.

The J gene is TRBJ2-2, the V gene TRBV14, with a tentative D call TRBD1 (5 bases). Trimming removed 3 bases at V and 1 base at J, with 12 bases between. Germline V gene lookup returns CDR1 SGHDN and CDR2 FVKESK. This CDR3 region has 16 residues. Here the CDR3 reads CASSHSRGRNTGELFF. CDR3 DNA: TGTGCCAGCAGCCACTCAAGGGGCCGGAACACCGGGGAGCTGTTTTTT. Using reference TRBV14 and TRBJ2-2 for the parts outside the CDR3, the full variable domain is EAGVTQFPSHSVIEKGQTVTLRCDPISGHDNLYWYRRVMGKEIKFLLHFVKESKQDESGMPNNRFLAERTGGTYSTLKVQPAELEDSGVYFCASSHSRGRNTGELFFGEGSRLTVL.

This clonotype was detected a few times. The rearrangement joins TRBV6-5 to TRBJ2-7; TRBD1 matches 9 bases. CDR1 MNHEY and CDR2 SVGAGI come from the germline V gene. The CDR3 runs 15 residues. With 2 bases clipped from V and 4 bases from J, the junction kept 6 bases outside the gene matches. The CDR3 DNA reads as TGTGCCAGCAGTTACCTAGGACAGGGGTCTTACGAGCAGTACTTC. Translating it yields CASSYLGQGSYEQYF.

Of note for this clonotype: This sequence may be a read error, since a much larger clone differs from it by one base. J is TRBJ1-1 and V is TRBV5-6; perhaps TRBD1 as D (5 bases). The CDR3 totals 14 residues. The germline V gene encodes CDR1 SGHDT and CDR2 YYEEEE. CDR3 sequence: CASRSAGYDTEALF. CDR3 bases: TGTGCCAGCAGGTCGGCAGGGTATGACACTGAAGCTCTCTTT.